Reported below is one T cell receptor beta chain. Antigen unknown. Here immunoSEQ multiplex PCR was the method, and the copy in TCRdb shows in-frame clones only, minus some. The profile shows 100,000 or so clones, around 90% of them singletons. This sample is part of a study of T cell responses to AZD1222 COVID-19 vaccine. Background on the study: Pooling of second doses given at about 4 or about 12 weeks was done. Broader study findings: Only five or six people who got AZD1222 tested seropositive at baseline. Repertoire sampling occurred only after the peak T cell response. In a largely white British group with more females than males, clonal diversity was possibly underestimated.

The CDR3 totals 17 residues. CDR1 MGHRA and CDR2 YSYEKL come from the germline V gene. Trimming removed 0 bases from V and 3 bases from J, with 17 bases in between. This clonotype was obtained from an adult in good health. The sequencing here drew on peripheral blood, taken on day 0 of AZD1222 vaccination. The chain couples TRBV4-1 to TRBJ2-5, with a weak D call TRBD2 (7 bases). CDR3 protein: CASSQEEGGAPKETQYF. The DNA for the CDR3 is TGCGCCAGCAGCCAAGAGGAAGGGGGGGCGCCTAAAGAGACCCAGTACTTC.